Listed here are 15 T cell receptor beta chains from one sample, sequenced in a study of T cell responses to AZD1222 COVID-19 vaccine. Using immunoSEQ multiplex PCR, the repertoire was profiled, and TCRdb retains in-frame clones only, with some absent. The sample shows around 110,000 clones, about 90% of them seen only once. The specimen was peripheral blood, collected on day 0 of AZD1222 vaccination. These receptors were collected from an adult in good health.

The rearrangement uses TRBV25-1 and TRBJ2-7, with TRBD1 matching 8 bases. V shed 4 bases, J shed 0 bases, and the junction held 11 bases outside the gene matches. CDR3 length: 17 amino acids. The V gene's germline CDR1 is MGHDK and CDR2 SYGVNS. The CDR3 is CASSGPPDRDSSYEQYF. The CDR3 DNA sequence: TGTGCCAGCAGTGGGCCCCCGGACAGGGACAGCTCCTACGAGCAGTACTTC.

This chain joins TRBV27 and TRBJ2-1; 10 positions match TRBD2. The V segment lost 5 bases and the J segment 6 bases; nucleotides outside the gene matches: 10. Per germline, CDR1 MNHEY and CDR2 SMNVEV (reference sequence). The CDR3 totals 16 residues. The CDR3 bases are TGTGCCAGCAGTACTTATAGCGGGGGGCCGCCCAATGAGCAGTTCTTC. This encodes CASSTYSGGPPNEQFF.

This clone was picked up a small number of times. Here the CDR3 reads CSASSTGMETQYF. In DNA, the CDR3 is TGCAGTGCTAGTAGCACAGGGATGGAGACCCAGTACTTC. This chain connects TRBV20-1 to TRBJ2-5; D may be TRBD1 (6 bases). Germline loops: CDR1 DFQATT, CDR2 SNEGSKA (reference sequence). The V end lost 3 bases, the J end lost 5 bases, and 13 bases lay between the germline ends. This CDR3 is 13 amino acids long.

The chain couples TRBV6-5 to TRBJ1-3; D gene unclear. This CDR3 comprises 16 residues. Germline V gene lookup returns CDR1 MNHEY and CDR2 SVGAGI. The V and J ends lost 0 bases and 0 bases respectively, with 9 bases between them. Here the CDR3 DNA reads TGTGCCAGCAGTTACTCTTGGGATTACTCTGGAAACACCATATATTTT. The encoded protein is CASSYSWDYSGNTIYF.

The chain links TRBV28 to TRBJ1-1; TRBD1 might be the D (6 bases). Germline V gene data show CDR1 as MDHEN and CDR2 as SYDVKM. The V and J ends lost 6 bases and 11 bases respectively, with 13 bases between them. The CDR3 has 11 amino acids. The CDR3 nucleotides read TGTGCCAGCAGCGAGAGACAGGCGGCTTTCTTT. This sequence encodes CASSERQAAFF.

The V and J genes are TRBV6-1 and TRBJ2-2, with D unclear. V shed 2 bases and J shed 8 bases, with 6 bases lying between them. CDR1 and CDR2 (germline): MNHNS, SASEGT. This CDR3 spans 12 amino acids. The CDR3 protein is CASSETRGELFF. The CDR3 DNA follows: TGTGCCAGCAGTGAAACGAGGGGGGAGCTGTTTTTT.

The V and J genes are TRBV20-1 and TRBJ2-7, with no clear D. V was pared by 7 bases and J by 4 bases, with 11 bases between. The germline CDR1 and CDR2 sequences are DFQATT and SNEGSKA (reference sequence). The CDR3 contains 11 residues. Written as DNA, the CDR3 is TGCAGTGTAGACGGTCAGTACGAGCAGTACTTC. This codes for CSVDGQYEQYF.

This clone has a handful of counts. This sequence joins TRBV6-6 and TRBJ2-7; 8 bases fit TRBD1. V gave up 5 bases and J gave up 4 bases; unmatched junction bases: 10. This CDR3 has 15 amino acids. Germline CDR1 is MNHNY and CDR2 is SVGAGI (reference sequence). The chain's CDR3 is CASSPSQGAGYEQYF. The DNA of the CDR3 is TGTGCCAGCAGTCCCTCCCAGGGGGCTGGTTACGAGCAGTACTTC.

This chain links TRBV15 with TRBJ1-6, with D tentatively TRBD1 (5 bases). Germline V gene sequence: CDR1 LNHNV, CDR2 YYDKDF (reference sequence). The CDR3 spans 16 residues. V was trimmed by 5 bases and J by 0 bases, leaving 11 bases between them. In DNA, the CDR3 is TGTGCCACCAGCCTACGGGGGAGCTCCTATAATTCACCCCTCCACTTT. It translates to CATSLRGSSYNSPLHF.

V and J are TRBV18 and TRBJ1-2, with D hard to call. Germline V gene lookup returns CDR1 KGHSH and CDR2 LQKENI. The CDR3 is 15 amino acids. Trimming cost V 0 bases and J 4 bases, with 12 bases left between them. CDR3 sequence: CASSPPHPDIYGYTF. The CDR3 DNA reads TGTGCCAGCTCACCACCGCACCCGGATATCTATGGCTACACCTTC. The variable domain in full, with the rest retrieved from reference TRBV18 and TRBJ1-2, is NAGVMQNPRHLVRRRGQEARLRCSPMKGHSHVYWYRQLPEEGLKFMVYLQKENIIDESGMPKERFSAEFPKEGPSILRIQQVVRGDSAAYFCASSPPHPDIYGYTFGSGTRLTVV.

The chain employs TRBV25-1 and TRBJ2-1; no definite D call. The CDR3 is 15 residues long. Germline V gene lookup returns CDR1 MGHDK and CDR2 SYGVNS. Between the trimmed V and J ends, which lost 8 bases and 0 bases, there was a span of 14 bases. This chain's CDR3 is CASQKELSSYNEQFF. Written as DNA, the CDR3 is TGTGCCAGCCAAAAGGAGCTGAGCTCCTACAATGAGCAGTTCTTC.

Sample share makes this clone medium-sized. The rearrangement joins TRBV6-5 to TRBJ2-7, with unresolved D. In germline, CDR1 is MNHEY, CDR2 SVGAGI. The CDR3 runs 12 residues. V was trimmed by 8 bases and J by 4 bases, leaving 12 bases between them. CDR3 coding DNA: TGTGCCAGCCAATCATCTAATTACGAGCAGTACTTC. Its translation: CASQSSNYEQYF.

The chain couples TRBV10-3 to TRBJ1-1, with TRBD1 as a possible D gene (5 bases). The germline V and J ends were trimmed by 10 bases and 1 base, with 13 bases remaining between them. The germline gives CDR1 ENHRY, CDR2 SYGVKD. This CDR3 is built from 13 residues. CDR3 in amino acids: CATQYTGNTEAFF. The CDR3 region has the DNA TGTGCCACCCAGTACACAGGGAACACTGAAGCTTTCTTT.

The V gene is TRBV10-3, the J gene TRBJ2-7; TRBD2 matches at 14 bases. Germline values: CDR1 ENHRY, CDR2 SYGVKD. The CDR3 totals 14 residues. The J segment lost 4 bases and the V segment lost 5 bases, leaving 1 base of the junction unmatched. The CDR3: CAISRLAGGYEQYF. CDR3 bases: TGTGCCATCAGTCGACTAGCGGGAGGGTACGAGCAGTACTTC.

CDR3 sequence: CASSQRQGGTGELFF. The DNA of the CDR3 is TGTGCCAGCAGCCAAAGACAGGGGGGCACCGGGGAGCTGTTTTTT. The chain couples TRBV3-1 (or the pseudogene TRBV3-2) to TRBJ2-2, with 9 bases matching TRBD1. The CDR3 runs 15 residues. Germline V gives CDR1 LGHDT, CDR2 YNNKEL (reference sequence). V was pared by 2 bases and J by 4 bases, with 2 bases of the junction left unmatched.